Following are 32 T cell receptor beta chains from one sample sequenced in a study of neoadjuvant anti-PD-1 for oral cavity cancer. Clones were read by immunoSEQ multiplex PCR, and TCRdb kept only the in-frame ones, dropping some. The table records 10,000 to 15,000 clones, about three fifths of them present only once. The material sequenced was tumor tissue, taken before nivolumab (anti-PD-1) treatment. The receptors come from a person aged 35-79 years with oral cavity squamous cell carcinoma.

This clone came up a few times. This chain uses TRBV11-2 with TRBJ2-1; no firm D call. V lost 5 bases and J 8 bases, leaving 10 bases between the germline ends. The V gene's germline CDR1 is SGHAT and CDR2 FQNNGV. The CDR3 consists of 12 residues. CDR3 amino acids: CASSPAYDEQFF. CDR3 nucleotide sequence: TGTGCCAGCAGCCCCGCTTATGATGAGCAGTTCTTC. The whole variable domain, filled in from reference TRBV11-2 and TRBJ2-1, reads EAGVAQSPRYKIIEKRQSVAFWCNPISGHATLYWYQQILGQGPKLLIQFQNNGVVDDSQLPKDRFSAERLKGVDSTLKIQPAKLEDSAVYLCASSPAYDEQFFGPGTRLTVL.

The DNA for the CDR3 is TGTGCCAGCAGCTTACCCCCGGGGGCAAATAGAGCTTTCTTT. It specifies CASSLPPGANRAFF. The chain is built from TRBV7-8 and TRBJ1-1; the D gene is possibly TRBD1 (6 bases). V was shortened by 2 bases and J by 10 bases, with 17 bases between the two germline ends. The CDR3 is 14 residues long. In germline, CDR1 is SGHVS, CDR2 FQNEAQ.

This chain's CDR3 is CASQGKFSYNEQFF. The CDR3 DNA follows: TGTGCCAGCCAAGGCAAATTCTCCTACAATGAGCAGTTCTTC. The chain is built from TRBV28 and TRBJ2-1; no clear D gene. The V end lost 8 bases, the J end lost 0 bases, and 11 bases lay between the germline ends. The CDR3 consists of 14 residues. Germline CDR1 MDHEN, CDR2 SYDVKM. The whole variable domain, filled in from reference TRBV28 and TRBJ2-1, reads DVKVTQSSRYLVKRTGEKVFLECVQDMDHENMFWYRQDPGLGLRLIYFSYDVKMKEKGDIPEGYSVSREKKERFSLILESASTNQTSMYLCASQGKFSYNEQFFGPGTRLTVL.

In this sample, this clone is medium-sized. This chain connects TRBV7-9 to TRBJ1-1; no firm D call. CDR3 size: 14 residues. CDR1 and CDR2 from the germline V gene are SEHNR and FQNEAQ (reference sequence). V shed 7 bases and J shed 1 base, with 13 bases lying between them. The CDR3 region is CASTRVERNTEAFF. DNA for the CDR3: TGTGCCAGCACCCGAGTCGAGCGGAACACTGAAGCTTTCTTT. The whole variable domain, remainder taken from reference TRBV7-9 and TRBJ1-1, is DTGVSQNPRHKITKRGQNVTFRCDPISEHNRLYWYRQTLGQGPEFLTYFQNEAQLEKSRLLSDRFSAERPKGSFSTLEIQRTEQGDSAMYLCASTRVERNTEAFFGQGTRLTVV.

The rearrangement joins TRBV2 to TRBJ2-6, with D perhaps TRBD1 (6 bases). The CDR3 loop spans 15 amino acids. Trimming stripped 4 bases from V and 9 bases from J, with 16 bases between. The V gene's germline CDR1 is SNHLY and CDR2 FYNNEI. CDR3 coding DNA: TGTGCCAGCAGTGCCGACAGGTCGAGCATCAACGTCCTGACTTTC. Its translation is CASSADRSSINVLTF.

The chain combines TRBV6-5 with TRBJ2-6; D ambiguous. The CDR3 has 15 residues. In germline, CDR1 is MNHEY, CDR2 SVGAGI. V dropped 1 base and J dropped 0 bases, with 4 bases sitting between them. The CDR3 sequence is CASSYYSSGANVLTF. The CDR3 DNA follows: TGTGCCAGCAGTTACTACAGCTCTGGGGCCAACGTCCTGACTTTC.

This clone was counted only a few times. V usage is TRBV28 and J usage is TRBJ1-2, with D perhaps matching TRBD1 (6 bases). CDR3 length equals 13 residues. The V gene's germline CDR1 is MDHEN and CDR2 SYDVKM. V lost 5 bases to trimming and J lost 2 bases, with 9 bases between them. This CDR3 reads CASSLRGNYGYTF. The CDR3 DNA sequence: TGTGCCAGCAGTCTCAGGGGAAACTATGGCTACACCTTC.

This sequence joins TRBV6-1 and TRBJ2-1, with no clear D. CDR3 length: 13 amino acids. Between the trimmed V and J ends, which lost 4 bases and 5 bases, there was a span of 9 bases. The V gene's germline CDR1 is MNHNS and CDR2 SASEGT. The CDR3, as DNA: TGTGCCAGCAGTGCGGGCGGACACAATGAGCAGTTCTTC. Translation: CASSAGGHNEQFF.

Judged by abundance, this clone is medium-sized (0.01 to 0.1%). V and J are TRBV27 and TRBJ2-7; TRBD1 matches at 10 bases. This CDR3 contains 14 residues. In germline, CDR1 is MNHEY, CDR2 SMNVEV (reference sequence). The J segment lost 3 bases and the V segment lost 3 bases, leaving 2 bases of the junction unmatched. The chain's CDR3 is CASSFWDRGYEQYF. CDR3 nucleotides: TGTGCCAGCAGTTTTTGGGACAGGGGCTACGAGCAGTACTTC.

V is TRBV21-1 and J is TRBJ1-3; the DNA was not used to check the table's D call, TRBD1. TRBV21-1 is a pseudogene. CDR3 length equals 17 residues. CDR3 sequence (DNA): TGTGCCAGCAGCAAAGTCGGGACAGGGGGCGAGGTGAACACCATATATTTT. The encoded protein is CASSKVGTGGEVNTIYF.

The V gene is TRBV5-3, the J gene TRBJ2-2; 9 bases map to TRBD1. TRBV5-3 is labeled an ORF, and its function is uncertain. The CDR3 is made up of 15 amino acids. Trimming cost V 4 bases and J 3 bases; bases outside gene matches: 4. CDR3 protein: CARSPGQGHTGELFF. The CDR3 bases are TGTGCCAGAAGCCCCGGACAGGGGCACACCGGGGAGCTGTTTTTT.

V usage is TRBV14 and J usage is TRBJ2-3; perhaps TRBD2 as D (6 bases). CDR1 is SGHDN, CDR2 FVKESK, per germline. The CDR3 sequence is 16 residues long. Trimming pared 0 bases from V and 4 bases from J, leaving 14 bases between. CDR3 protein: CASSQDFSWGADTQYF. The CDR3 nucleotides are TGTGCCAGCAGCCAAGATTTTAGCTGGGGGGCAGATACGCAGTATTTT. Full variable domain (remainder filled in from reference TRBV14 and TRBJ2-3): EAGVTQFPSHSVIEKGQTVTLRCDPISGHDNLYWYRRVMGKEIKFLLHFVKESKQDESGMPNNRFLAERTGGTYSTLKVQPAELEDSGVYFCASSQDFSWGADTQYFGPGTRLTVL.

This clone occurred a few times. CDR3 sequence (DNA): TGTGCCAGCTCAGGAGGGGGACTAGCGGTCCACGAGCAGTACTTC. This gives the protein CASSGGGLAVHEQYF. This chain links TRBV11-2 with TRBJ2-7; 11 positions match TRBD2. With V trimmed by 8 bases and J by 5 bases, 11 bases remained unmatched. CDR3 size: 15 residues. CDR1 and CDR2 (germline): SGHAT, FQNNGV.

The CDR3 sequence is CASSQERQGTDTQYF. The CDR3 DNA follows: TGCGCCAGCAGCCAAGAGAGACAGGGAACAGATACGCAGTATTTT. This chain links TRBV4-1 with TRBJ2-3; the match to TRBD1 covers 7 bases. The CDR3 is 15 amino acids. Germline V lookup: CDR1 MGHRA, CDR2 YSYEKL. J lost 3 bases, V lost 0 bases, and 3 bases had no gene match.

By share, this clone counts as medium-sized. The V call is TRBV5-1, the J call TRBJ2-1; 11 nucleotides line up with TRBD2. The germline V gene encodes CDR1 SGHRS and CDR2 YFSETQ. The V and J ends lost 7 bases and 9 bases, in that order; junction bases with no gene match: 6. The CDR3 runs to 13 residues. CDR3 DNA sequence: TGCGCCAGCTCGACTAGCGGGATCCCTGAGCAGTTCTTC. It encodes CASSTSGIPEQFF.

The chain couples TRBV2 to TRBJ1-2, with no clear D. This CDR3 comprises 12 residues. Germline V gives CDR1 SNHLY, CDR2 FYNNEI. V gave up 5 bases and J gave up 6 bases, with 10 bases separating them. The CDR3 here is CASSFSRDGYTF. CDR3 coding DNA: TGTGCCAGCAGTTTTTCACGGGATGGCTACACCTTC. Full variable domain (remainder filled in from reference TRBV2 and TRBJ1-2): EPEVTQTPSHQVTQMGQEVILRCVPISNHLYFYWYRQILGQKVEFLVSFYNNEISEKSEIFDDQFSVERPDGSNFTLKIRSTKLEDSAMYFCASSFSRDGYTFGSGTRLTVV.

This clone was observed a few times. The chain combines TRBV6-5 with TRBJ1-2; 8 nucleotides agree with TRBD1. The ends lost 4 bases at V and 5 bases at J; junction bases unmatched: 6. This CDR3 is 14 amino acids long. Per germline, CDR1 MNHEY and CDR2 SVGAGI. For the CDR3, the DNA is TGTGCCAGCAGTTTACAGGGGGGACGGTATGGCTACACCTTC. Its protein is CASSLQGGRYGYTF.

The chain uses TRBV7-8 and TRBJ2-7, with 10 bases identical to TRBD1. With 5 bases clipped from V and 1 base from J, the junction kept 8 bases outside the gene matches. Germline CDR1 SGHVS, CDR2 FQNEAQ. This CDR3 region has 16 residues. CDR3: CASSNRGTGVSYEQYF. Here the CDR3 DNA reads TGTGCCAGCAGCAATCGGGGGACAGGGGTATCCTACGAGCAGTACTTC.

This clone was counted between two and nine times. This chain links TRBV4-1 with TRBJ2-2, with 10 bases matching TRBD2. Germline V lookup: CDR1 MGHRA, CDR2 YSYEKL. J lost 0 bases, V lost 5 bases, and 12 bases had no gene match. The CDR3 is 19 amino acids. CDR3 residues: CASSGTSGRALANTGELFF. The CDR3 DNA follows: TGCGCCAGCAGCGGAACGAGCGGGAGGGCCCTCGCGAACACCGGGGAGCTGTTTTTT.

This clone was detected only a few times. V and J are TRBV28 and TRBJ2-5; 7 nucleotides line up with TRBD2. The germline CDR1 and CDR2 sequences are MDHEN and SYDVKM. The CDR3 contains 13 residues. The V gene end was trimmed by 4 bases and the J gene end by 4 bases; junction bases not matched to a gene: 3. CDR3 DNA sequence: TGTGCCAGCAGTTGGGGGGGTCTAGAGACCCAGTACTTC. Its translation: CASSWGGLETQYF.

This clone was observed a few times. The CDR3 sequence is CASSVAGMSNQPQHF. The CDR3 bases are TGTGCCAGCAGCGTGGCAGGGATGAGCAATCAGCCCCAGCATTTT. The V gene is TRBV5-8, the J gene TRBJ1-5; the D gene is possibly TRBD1 (5 bases). V was pared by 4 bases and J by 1 base, with 12 bases between. The germline CDR1 and CDR2 sequences are SGHTS and YDEGEE. CDR3 length: 15 amino acids. The complete variable domain, with remaining parts taken from reference TRBV5-8 and TRBJ1-5, reads EAGVTQSPTHLIKTRGQQATLRCSPISGHTSVYWYQQALGLGLQFLLWYDEGEERNRGNFPPRFSGRQFPNYSSELNVNALELEDSALYLCASSVAGMSNQPQHFGDGTRLSIL.

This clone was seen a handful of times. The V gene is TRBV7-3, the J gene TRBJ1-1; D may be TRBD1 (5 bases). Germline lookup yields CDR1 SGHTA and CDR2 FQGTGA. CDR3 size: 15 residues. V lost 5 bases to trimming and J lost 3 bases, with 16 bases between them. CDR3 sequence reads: CASSLALGGDTEAFF. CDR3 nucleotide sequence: TGTGCCAGCAGCCTAGCTTTGGGGGGTGACACTGAAGCTTTCTTT.

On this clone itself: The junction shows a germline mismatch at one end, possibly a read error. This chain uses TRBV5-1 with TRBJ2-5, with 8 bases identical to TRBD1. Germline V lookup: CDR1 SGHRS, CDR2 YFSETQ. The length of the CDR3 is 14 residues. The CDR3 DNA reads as TGCGCCAGCAGCCTGGGACAGGTCCAAGGGACCCAGTACTTC. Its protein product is CASSLGQVQGTQYF. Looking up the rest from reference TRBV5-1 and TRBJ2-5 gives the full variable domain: KAGVTQTPRYLIKTRGQQVTLSCSPISGHRSVSWYQQTPGQGLQFLFEYFSETQRNKGNFPGRFSGRQFSNSRSEMNVSTLELGDSALYLCASSLGQVQGTQYFGPGTRLLVL.

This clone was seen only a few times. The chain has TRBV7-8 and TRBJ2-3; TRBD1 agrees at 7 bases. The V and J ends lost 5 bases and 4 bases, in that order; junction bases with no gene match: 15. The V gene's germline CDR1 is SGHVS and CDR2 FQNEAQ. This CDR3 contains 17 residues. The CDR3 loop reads CASSEQGLNYGADTQYF. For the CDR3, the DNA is TGTGCCAGCAGCGAACAGGGGCTGAACTATGGGGCAGATACGCAGTATTTT.

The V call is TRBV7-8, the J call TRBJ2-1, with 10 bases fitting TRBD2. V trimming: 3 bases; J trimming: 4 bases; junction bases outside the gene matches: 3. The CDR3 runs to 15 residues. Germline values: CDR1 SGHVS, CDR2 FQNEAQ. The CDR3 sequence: CASSFGLAAYNEQFF. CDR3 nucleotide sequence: TGTGCCAGCAGCTTCGGACTAGCGGCTTACAATGAGCAGTTCTTC.

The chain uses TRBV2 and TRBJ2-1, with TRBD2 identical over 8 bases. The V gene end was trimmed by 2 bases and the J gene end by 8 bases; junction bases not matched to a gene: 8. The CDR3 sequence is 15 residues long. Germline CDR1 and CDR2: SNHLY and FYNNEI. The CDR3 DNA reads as TGTGCCAGCAGTGAATTGAGCGGGAGTTTCGATGAGCAGTTCTTC. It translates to CASSELSGSFDEQFF. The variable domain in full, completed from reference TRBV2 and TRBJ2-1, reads EPEVTQTPSHQVTQMGQEVILRCVPISNHLYFYWYRQILGQKVEFLVSFYNNEISEKSEIFDDQFSVERPDGSNFTLKIRSTKLEDSAMYFCASSELSGSFDEQFFGPGTRLTVL.

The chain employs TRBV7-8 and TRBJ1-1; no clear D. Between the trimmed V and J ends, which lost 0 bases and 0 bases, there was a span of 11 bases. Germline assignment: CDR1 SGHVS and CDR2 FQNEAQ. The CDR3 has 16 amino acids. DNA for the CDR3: TGTGCCAGCAGCTTAGCGTCGGCAGTAATGAACACTGAAGCTTTCTTT. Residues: CASSLASAVMNTEAFF.

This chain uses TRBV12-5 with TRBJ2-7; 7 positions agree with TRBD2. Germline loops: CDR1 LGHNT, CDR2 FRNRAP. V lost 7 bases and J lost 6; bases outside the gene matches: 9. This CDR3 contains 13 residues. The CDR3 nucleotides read TGTGCTAGTGCCGCAGGCGGGAGCTTCGAGCAGTACTTC. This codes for CASAAGGSFEQYF.

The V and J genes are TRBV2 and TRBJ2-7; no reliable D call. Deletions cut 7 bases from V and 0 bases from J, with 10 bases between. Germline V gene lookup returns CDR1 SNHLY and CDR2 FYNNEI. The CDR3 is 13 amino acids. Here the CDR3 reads CASTVADSYEQYF. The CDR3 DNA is TGTGCCAGCACGGTCGCTGACTCCTACGAGCAGTACTTC. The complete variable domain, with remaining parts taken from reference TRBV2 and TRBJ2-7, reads EPEVTQTPSHQVTQMGQEVILRCVPISNHLYFYWYRQILGQKVEFLVSFYNNEISEKSEIFDDQFSVERPDGSNFTLKIRSTKLEDSAMYFCASTVADSYEQYFGPGTRLTVT.

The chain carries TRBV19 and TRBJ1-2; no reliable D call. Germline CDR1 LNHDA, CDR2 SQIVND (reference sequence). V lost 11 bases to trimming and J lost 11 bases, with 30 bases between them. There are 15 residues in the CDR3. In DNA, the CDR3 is TGTGCCTCTTTATCGGGATTGGCAGGTGCATTTGAGTACACCTTC. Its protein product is CASLSGLAGAFEYTF.

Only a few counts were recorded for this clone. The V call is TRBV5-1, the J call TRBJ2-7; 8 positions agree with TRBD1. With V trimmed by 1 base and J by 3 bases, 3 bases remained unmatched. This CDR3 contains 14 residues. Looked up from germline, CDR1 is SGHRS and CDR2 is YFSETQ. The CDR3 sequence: CASSLLQGVYEQYF. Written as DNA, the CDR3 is TGCGCCAGCAGCTTGCTACAGGGGGTCTACGAGCAGTACTTC.

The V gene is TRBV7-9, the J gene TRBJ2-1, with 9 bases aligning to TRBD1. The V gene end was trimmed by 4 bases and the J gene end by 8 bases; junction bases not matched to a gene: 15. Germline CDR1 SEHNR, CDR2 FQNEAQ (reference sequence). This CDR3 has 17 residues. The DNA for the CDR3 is TGTGCCAGCAGCTCAAGCAGGGGGACAGGGCCCGTCGATGAGCAGTTCTTC. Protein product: CASSSSRGTGPVDEQFF.